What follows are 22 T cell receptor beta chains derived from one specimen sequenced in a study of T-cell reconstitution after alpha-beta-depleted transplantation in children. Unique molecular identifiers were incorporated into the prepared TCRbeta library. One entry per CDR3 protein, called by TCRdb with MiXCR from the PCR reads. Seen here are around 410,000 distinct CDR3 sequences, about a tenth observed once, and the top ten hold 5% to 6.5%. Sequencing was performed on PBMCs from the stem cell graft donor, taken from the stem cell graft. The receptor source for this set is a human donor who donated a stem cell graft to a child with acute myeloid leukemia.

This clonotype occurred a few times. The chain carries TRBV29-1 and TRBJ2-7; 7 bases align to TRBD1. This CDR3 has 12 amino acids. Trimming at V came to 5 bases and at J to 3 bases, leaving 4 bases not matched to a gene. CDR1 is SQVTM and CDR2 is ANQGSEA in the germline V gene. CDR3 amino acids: CSVSAGGYEQYF. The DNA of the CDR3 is TGCAGCGTTTCCGCAGGGGGCTACGAGCAGTACTTC.

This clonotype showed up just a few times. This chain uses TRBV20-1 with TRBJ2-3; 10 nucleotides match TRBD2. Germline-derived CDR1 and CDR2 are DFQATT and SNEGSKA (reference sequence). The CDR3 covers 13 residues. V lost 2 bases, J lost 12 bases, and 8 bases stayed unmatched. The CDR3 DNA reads TGCAGTGCTAGAATACTAGCGGGACCTAAACAGTATTTT. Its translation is CSARILAGPKQYF.

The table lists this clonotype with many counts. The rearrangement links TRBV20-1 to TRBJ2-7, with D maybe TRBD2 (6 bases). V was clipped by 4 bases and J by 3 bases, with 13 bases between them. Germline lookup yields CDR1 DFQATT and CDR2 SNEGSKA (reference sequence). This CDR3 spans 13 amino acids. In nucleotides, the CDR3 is TGCAGTGCTACCGGGACTGATCTCTACGAGCAGTACTTC. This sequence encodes CSATGTDLYEQYF.

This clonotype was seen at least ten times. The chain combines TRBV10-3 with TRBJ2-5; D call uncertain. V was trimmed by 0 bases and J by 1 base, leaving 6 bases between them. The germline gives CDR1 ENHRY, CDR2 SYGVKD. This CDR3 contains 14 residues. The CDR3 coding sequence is TGTGCCATCAGTGAGTCTACCTCCCAAGAGACCCAGTACTTC. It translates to CAISESTSQETQYF.

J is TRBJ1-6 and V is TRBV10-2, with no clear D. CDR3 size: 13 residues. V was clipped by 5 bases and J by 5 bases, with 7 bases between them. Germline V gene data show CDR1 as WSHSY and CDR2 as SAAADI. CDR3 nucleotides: TGCGCCAGCAGTCAGACGGATAATTCACCCCTCCACTTT. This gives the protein CASSQTDNSPLHF.

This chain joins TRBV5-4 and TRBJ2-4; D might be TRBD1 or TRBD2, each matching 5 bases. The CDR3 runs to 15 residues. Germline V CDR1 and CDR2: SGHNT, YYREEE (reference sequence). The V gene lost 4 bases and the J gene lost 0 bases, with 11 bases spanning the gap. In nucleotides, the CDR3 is TGTGCCAGCAGCCCGGGACGCCTAGCCAAAAACATTCAGTACTTC. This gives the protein CASSPGRLAKNIQYF.

The DNA of the CDR3 is TGTGCCAGCACCCAGATAGCGGGGACCACCGGGGAGCTGTTTTTT. Amino acids: CASTQIAGTTGELFF. The J gene is TRBJ2-2, the V gene TRBV11-1; 8 bases agree with TRBD2. In germline, CDR1 is SGHAT, CDR2 FQDESV (reference sequence). The CDR3 runs 15 residues. With V trimmed by 7 bases and J by 4 bases, 8 bases remained unmatched.

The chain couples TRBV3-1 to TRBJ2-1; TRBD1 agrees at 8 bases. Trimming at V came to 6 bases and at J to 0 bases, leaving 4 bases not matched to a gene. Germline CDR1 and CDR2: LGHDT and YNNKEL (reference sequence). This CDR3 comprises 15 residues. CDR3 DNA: TGTGCCAGCAGAAATGGACAGGGCTCCTACAATGAGCAGTTCTTC. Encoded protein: CASRNGQGSYNEQFF.

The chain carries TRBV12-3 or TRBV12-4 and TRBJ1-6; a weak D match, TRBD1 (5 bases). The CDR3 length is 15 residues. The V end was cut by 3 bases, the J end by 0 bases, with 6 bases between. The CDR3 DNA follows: TGTGCCAGCAGTTTGGGGGGCTCCTATAATTCACCCCTCCACTTT. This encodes CASSLGGSYNSPLHF.

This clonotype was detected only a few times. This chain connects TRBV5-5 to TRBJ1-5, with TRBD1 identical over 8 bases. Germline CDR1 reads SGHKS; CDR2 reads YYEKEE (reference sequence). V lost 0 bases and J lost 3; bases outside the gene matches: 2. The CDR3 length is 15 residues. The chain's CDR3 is CASSLADRVNQPQHF. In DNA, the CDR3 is TGTGCCAGCAGCTTGGCGGACAGGGTCAATCAGCCCCAGCATTTT.

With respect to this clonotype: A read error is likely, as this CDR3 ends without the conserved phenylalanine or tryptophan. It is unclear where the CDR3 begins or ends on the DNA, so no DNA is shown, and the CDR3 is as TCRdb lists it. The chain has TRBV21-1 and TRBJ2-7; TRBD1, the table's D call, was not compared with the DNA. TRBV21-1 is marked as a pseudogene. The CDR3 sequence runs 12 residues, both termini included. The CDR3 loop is CASTVLGTGRLY.

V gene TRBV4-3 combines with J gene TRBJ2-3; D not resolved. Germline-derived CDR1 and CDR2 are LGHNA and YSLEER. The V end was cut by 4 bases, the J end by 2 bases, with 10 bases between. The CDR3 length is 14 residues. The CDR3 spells CASSPWPDTDTQYF. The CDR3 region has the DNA TGCGCCAGCAGCCCCTGGCCCGACACAGATACGCAGTATTTT.

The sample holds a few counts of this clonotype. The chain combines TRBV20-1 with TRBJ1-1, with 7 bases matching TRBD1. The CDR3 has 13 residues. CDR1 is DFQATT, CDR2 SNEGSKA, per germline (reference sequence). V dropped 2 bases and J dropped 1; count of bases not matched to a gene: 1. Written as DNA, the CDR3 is TGCAGTGCTAGACGGGACAGGAACACTGAAGCTTTCTTT. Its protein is CSARRDRNTEAFF.

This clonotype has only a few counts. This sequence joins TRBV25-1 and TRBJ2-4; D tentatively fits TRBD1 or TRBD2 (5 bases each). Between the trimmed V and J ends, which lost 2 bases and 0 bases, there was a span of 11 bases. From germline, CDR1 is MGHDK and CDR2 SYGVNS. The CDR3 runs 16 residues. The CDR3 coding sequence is TGTGCCAGCAGTGAAACGGGGACCCTAGCCAAAAACATTCAGTACTTC. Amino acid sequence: CASSETGTLAKNIQYF.

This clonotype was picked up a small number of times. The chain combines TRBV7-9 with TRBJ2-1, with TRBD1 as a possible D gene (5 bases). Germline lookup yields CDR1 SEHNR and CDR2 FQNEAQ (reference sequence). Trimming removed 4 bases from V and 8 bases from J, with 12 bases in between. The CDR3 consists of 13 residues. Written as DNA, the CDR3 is TGTGCCAGCAGCTCGTCCACCAGGGATGAGCAGTTCTTC. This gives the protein CASSSSTRDEQFF.

CDR3 nucleotides: TGTGCCAGCAGTTCCGGGACTAGCGGATTCGAGCAGTACTTC. This encodes CASSSGTSGFEQYF. The genes are TRBV6-5 and TRBJ2-7; TRBD2 aligns across 11 bases. Germline V gene lookup returns CDR1 MNHEY and CDR2 SVGAGI. CDR3 length equals 14 residues. Losses at the gene ends were 4 bases for V and 6 bases for J; bases not matched to a gene: 5.

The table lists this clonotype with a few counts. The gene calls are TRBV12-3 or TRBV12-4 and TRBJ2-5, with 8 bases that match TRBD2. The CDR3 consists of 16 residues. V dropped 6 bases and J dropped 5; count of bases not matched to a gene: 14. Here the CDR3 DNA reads TGTGCCAGCAGCGCCGCACTAGCGGCCAAAGGGGAGACCCAGTACTTC. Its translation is CASSAALAAKGETQYF.

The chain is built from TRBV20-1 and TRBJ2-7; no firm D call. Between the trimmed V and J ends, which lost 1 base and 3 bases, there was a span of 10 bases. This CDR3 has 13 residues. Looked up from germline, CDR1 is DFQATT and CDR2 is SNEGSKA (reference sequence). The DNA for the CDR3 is TGCAGTGCTAGAGGGTCGGGTCTCTACGAGCAGTACGTC. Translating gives CSARGSGLYEQYV.

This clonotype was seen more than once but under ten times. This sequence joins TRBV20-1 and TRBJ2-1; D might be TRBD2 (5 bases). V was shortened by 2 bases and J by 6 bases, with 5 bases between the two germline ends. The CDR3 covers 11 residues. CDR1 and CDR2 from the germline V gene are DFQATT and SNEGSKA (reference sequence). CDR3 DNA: TGCAGTGCTAGACTAGCCAATGAGCAGTTCTTC. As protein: CSARLANEQFF.

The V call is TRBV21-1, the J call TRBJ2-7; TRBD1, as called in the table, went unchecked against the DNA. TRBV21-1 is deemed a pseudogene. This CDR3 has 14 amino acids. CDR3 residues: CASSEGQGSYEQYV. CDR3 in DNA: TGTGCCAGCAGCGAAGGACAGGGTTCCTACGAGCAGTACGTC.

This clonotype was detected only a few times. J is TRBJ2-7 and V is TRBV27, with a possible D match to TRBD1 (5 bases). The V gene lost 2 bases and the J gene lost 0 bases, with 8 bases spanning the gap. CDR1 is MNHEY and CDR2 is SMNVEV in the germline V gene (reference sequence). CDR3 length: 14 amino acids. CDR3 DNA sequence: TGTGCCAGCAGTTTAAGGGGCCACTCCTACGAGCAGTACTTC. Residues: CASSLRGHSYEQYF.

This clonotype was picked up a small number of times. The CDR3 spells CASSIRGGQETQYF. The DNA of the CDR3 is TGCGCCAGCAGCATAAGAGGGGGGCAAGAGACCCAGTACTTC. The chain couples TRBV5-1 to TRBJ2-5; D tentatively fits TRBD1 or TRBD2 (6 bases each). V lost 4 bases, J lost 2 bases, and 12 bases lay in between. This CDR3 region has 14 residues. The germline gives CDR1 SGHRS, CDR2 YFSETQ.